This TCR beta chain emerged from a study of blood T cells in healthy people across ages (dated by TCRdb to the mid-2010s). Study-level background: In model experiments, template switching captured roughly one uniquely barcoded TCR beta cDNA molecule for every two T cells. To avoid experimental bias, donors of different ages were spread randomly across the sequencing lanes. The donors were divided into four age groups: young (average roughly 15 years), middle-aged (about 40), aged (around 67) and long-lived (approximately 74). Using deep sequencing normalized with unique cDNA molecular identifiers, the study measured how TCR beta repertoire diversity changes with age. Using the same blood draw, the study looked at two additional independent replicas of 1 million unique cDNA reads for two donors, one aged 18 to 30 and the other aged 80 or older. General findings and caveats noted by the study authors: The CMV infection status of donors was not known, potentially confounding age-related changes in expanded clonotypes. Estimates of total diversity based on one million sequenced T cells were regarded as lower bounds and as underestimates. Compared with the aged group, more naive CD4+ T cells, fewer expanded clones and increased TCR diversity were shown by the long-lived group, suggesting age selection. There was a strong correlation between observed TCR beta diversity and the percentage of naive T cells measured by flow cytometry. Because profiling used bulk unsorted PBMCs, naive and antigen-experienced compartments could not be compared conclusively. Observed TCR beta diversity per million T cells fell roughly linearly with age, and a significant reduction was already apparent by age around 36.

The donors were under 40 Caucasian individuals from Russia, aged roughly 6 to 100 years, who were systemically healthy. Roughly 9.5 milliliters of peripheral blood were drawn from each donor into EDTA-treated Vacutainer tubes. PBMCs were isolated by Ficoll-Paque density-gradient centrifugation, with at least 6 million obtained per sample. Total RNA, at least 6 micrograms per sample, was extracted from PBMCs with Trizol reagent. Naive CD45RAhigh/CD27high T cell percentages were measured by flow cytometry on a PBMC aliquot from every donor. For CDR1 and CDR2, the germline V gene (reference sequence) lists SEHNR and FQNEAQ. Trimming takes 5 bases off V and 3 bases off J; junction bases not matched to a gene: 16. Including the terminal cysteine and phenylalanine, the CDR3 comprises 17 residues. Just the 51-base CDR3 DNA is kept, in frame starting at base 1. About this clonotype itself: Its specific antigen is unknown. No quality values exist for individual bases; no much larger clone is one base distant.

Receptors were amplified or captured by 5' RACE. The listed sequencing device is Illumina HiSeq 2500. The second PCR ran for roughly 7 to 12 cycles and used a J-beta primer mix along with a sample-barcoded 5' primer. A unique molecular identifier was introduced onto each TCR beta cDNA molecule by a template-switch 5' adaptor carrying 12 random nucleotides. Each sample yielded at least 2.5 million CDR3-containing paired-end reads. The Mint cDNA synthesis kit, primed by a TRBC-specific oligonucleotide, was used to synthesize first-strand cDNA from all RNA. After uracil-DNA glycosylase treatment, a first 18-cycle PCR used universal primers M1SS and BC2_uni_R on all cDNA. Per the source publication's procedure: For normalization, 1 million high-quality reads were randomly selected from each sample, with every read carrying a distinct molecular identifier. Instead of being binned into consensus sequences, reads with shared molecular identifiers were discarded. MiTCR, set to a Q25 quality threshold and the strictest error-elimination algorithm, was used for CDR3 identification, clonotype clustering and error correction. A nonparametric unseen species model with Euler transformation was used to estimate lower-bound total TCR beta diversity. TCRdb reprocessed the public reads (quality trimming at Q25 with fastp, clone calling with MiXCR) and kept in-frame beta chains. Merged by CDR3 protein, the rows form single entries marked with the most common genes and DNA. These V and J calls originate from TCRdb's pipeline instead of the authors' own analysis. This sample comprises over 1,200,000 distinct CDR3 sequences, around 59% of them detected only once. The ten largest clones capture 6.7% of the sample.

The chain uses TRBV7-9 and TRBJ2-7; TRBD2 fits 7 bases in the junction. The sample comprised blood. This receptor was identified in a man in his late teens or twenties in good health. The DNA reads as follows: TGTGCCAGCAGCCAATCTGGACTAGGCGGGTCGGGCTACGAGCAGTACTTC. It is translated as CASSQSGLGGSGYEQYF.